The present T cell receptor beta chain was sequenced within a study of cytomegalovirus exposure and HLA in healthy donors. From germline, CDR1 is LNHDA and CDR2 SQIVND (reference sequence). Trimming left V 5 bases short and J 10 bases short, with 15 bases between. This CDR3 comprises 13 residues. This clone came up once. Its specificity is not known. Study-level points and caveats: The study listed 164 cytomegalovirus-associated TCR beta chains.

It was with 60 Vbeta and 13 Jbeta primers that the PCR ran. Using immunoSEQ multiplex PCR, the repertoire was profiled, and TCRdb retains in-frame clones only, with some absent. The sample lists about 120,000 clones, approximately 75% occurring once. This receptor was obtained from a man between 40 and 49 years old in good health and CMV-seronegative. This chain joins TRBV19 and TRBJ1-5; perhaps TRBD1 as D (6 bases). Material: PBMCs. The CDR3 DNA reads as TGTGCCAGTAGTCCCGGACAGCCCGACCCCCAGCATTTT. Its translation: CASSPGQPDPQHF. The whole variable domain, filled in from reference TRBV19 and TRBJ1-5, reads DGGITQSPKYLFRKEGQNVTLSCEQNLNHDAMYWYRQDPGQGLRLIYYSQIVNDFQKGDIAEGYSVSREKKESFPLTVTSAQKNPTAFYLCASSPGQPDPQHFGDGTRLSIL.